Below, 15 T cell receptor beta chains from the same sample are listed, as sequenced in a study of blood T cell repertoires in COVID-19. Measured with immunoSEQ multiplex PCR; TCRdb has only the in-frame clones, and not every one. Of 100,000 to 110,000 clones listed, about 90% are singletons. Sequenced input: peripheral blood. These TCRs come from a human donor in a cohort sampled during active COVID-19.

This chain connects TRBV5-1 to TRBJ2-7, with 10 bases lining up with TRBD2. The CDR3 covers 16 residues. J gave up 3 bases and V 4 bases, and 10 bases lay outside the gene matches. Germline loops: CDR1 SGHRS, CDR2 YFSETQ. CDR3 in amino acids: CASSPTSGTFLYEQYF. CDR3 coding DNA: TGCGCCAGCAGCCCAACTAGCGGGACTTTCCTCTACGAGCAGTACTTC.

The chain recombines TRBV6-5 with TRBJ1-3; TRBD1 is a possible D gene (6 bases). The CDR3 has 15 residues. Germline assignment: CDR1 MNHEY and CDR2 SVGAGI. V was clipped by 8 bases and J by 4 bases, with 18 bases between them. The CDR3 spells CASREQGQGGNTIYF. The CDR3 coding sequence is TGTGCCAGCCGAGAGCAGGGGCAGGGAGGAAACACCATATATTTT.

The chain recombines TRBV5-1 with TRBJ1-3; D remains unclear. In germline, CDR1 is SGHRS, CDR2 YFSETQ. The V end was cut by 0 bases, the J end by 0 bases, with 4 bases between. The CDR3 loop spans 14 amino acids. For the CDR3, the DNA is TGCGCCAGCAGCTTGGGGAGCTCTGGAAACACCATATATTTT. It is translated as CASSLGSSGNTIYF.

This clone was found once. V and J are TRBV27 and TRBJ2-6, with D tentatively TRBD1 (7 bases). There are 18 residues in the CDR3. The ends were cut back, 2 bases at V and 0 bases at J, with 14 bases in the middle. In germline, CDR1 is MNHEY, CDR2 SMNVEV (reference sequence). The CDR3 is CASSLRAGGFSGANVLTF. As DNA, the CDR3 is TGTGCCAGCAGTTTAAGGGCAGGGGGGTTCTCTGGGGCCAACGTCCTGACTTTC.

This clone was observed a single time. The chain joins TRBV7-2 to TRBJ1-1, with D unclear. V dropped 3 bases and J dropped 4 bases, with 12 bases sitting between them. Germline V gene lookup returns CDR1 SGHTA and CDR2 FQGNSA. This CDR3 region has 14 residues. For the CDR3, the DNA is TGTGCCAGCAGCTTTGAGGGCGCGAGCACTGAAGCTTTCTTT. It specifies CASSFEGASTEAFF.

The gene calls are TRBV4-1 and TRBJ2-5; D is uncertain. CDR1 and CDR2 (germline): MGHRA, YSYEKL. V lost 0 bases and J 4 bases, leaving 12 bases between the germline ends. The CDR3 runs 15 residues. CDR3 region: CASSQDLTSRETQYF. The CDR3 DNA reads as TGCGCCAGCAGCCAAGATCTTACCAGTCGAGAGACCCAGTACTTC.

The genes are TRBV10-3 and TRBJ2-5; 7 nucleotides match TRBD1. Germline CDR1 ENHRY, CDR2 SYGVKD. The J segment lost 1 base and the V segment lost 6 bases, leaving 2 bases of the junction unmatched. The CDR3 runs to 13 residues. The CDR3 reads CAISDRAQETQYF. The CDR3 region has the DNA TGTGCCATCAGCGACAGGGCCCAAGAGACCCAGTACTTC.

The chain recombines TRBV7-9 with TRBJ2-7, with a weak D call TRBD2 (5 bases). CDR1 is SEHNR and CDR2 is FQNEAQ in the germline V gene (reference sequence). Trimming left V 5 bases short and J 2 bases short, with 10 bases between. The CDR3 runs 13 residues. CDR3 sequence reads: CASSPWTAYEQYF. Written as DNA, the CDR3 is TGTGCCAGCAGCCCCTGGACTGCCTACGAGCAGTACTTC.

CDR3: CATKPGTSGSEQFF. The CDR3 region has the DNA TGTGCCACCAAGCCCGGGACTAGCGGTTCTGAGCAGTTCTTC. This chain links TRBV28 with TRBJ2-1, with 11 nucleotides matching TRBD2. Germline V lookup: CDR1 MDHEN, CDR2 SYDVKM. The CDR3 runs 14 residues. The V gene end was trimmed by 10 bases and the J gene end by 9 bases; junction bases not matched to a gene: 11.

The chain employs TRBV7-2 and TRBJ1-4, with no clear D. The CDR3 has 13 residues. The germline V and J ends were trimmed by 4 bases and 12 bases, with 15 bases remaining between them. In germline, CDR1 is SGHTA, CDR2 FQGNSA. The CDR3: CASSSPNSLELFF. DNA for the CDR3: TGTGCCAGCAGCTCTCCCAATAGTTTAGAACTGTTTTTT.

DNA for the CDR3: TGTGCCAGCAGCCCCGAGACAGGTTATAATTCACCCCTCCACTTT. Protein product: CASSPETGYNSPLHF. The gene calls are TRBV7-2 and TRBJ1-6, with D tentatively TRBD1 (6 bases). V lost 5 bases and J lost 4, with 12 bases in between. The CDR3 covers 15 residues. In germline, CDR1 is SGHTA, CDR2 FQGNSA.

The rearrangement uses TRBV2 and TRBJ2-7, with D tentatively TRBD1 (5 bases). Germline CDR1 SNHLY, CDR2 FYNNEI. The V end lost 3 bases, the J end lost 2 bases, and 17 bases lay between the germline ends. The CDR3 is made up of 16 amino acids. CDR3 bases: TGTGCCAGCAGTGACCTCCAATCAGGGAACACCTACGAGCAGTACTTC. It yields the protein CASSDLQSGNTYEQYF. The full variable domain, in which reference TRBV2 and TRBJ2-7 provide the parts outside the CDR3, is EPEVTQTPSHQVTQMGQEVILRCVPISNHLYFYWYRQILGQKVEFLVSFYNNEISEKSEIFDDQFSVERPDGSNFTLKIRSTKLEDSAMYFCASSDLQSGNTYEQYFGPGTRLTVT.

V and J are TRBV7-7 and TRBJ1-3, with a tentative D call TRBD1 (5 bases). The CDR3 has 14 residues. CDR1 is SSHAT and CDR2 is FNYEAQ in the germline V gene (reference sequence). With 2 bases removed from V and 2 bases from J, the gap between germline ends came to 7 bases. The CDR3 sequence: CASSLQGTGNTIYF. DNA for the CDR3: TGTGCCAGCAGCTTACAGGGTACTGGAAACACCATATATTTT.

A few counts support this clone. The chain is built from TRBV6-2 or TRBV6-3 and TRBJ1-2; D remains ambiguous. The CDR3 covers 12 residues. CDR1 and CDR2 from the germline V gene are MNHEY and SVGEGT. V dropped 3 bases and J dropped 3 bases, with 5 bases sitting between them. The CDR3 nucleotides are TGTGCCAGCAGTTATACGGACTATGGCTACACCTTC. It is translated as CASSYTDYGYTF.

The chain is built from TRBV19 and TRBJ1-4; D is possibly TRBD1 (5 bases). V gave up 5 bases and J gave up 7 bases, with 14 bases separating them. The CDR3 consists of 14 residues. CDR1 is LNHDA and CDR2 is SQIVND in the germline V gene (reference sequence). The DNA of the CDR3 is TGTGCCAGTAGTCGAGGGGCCGGGGGTGAAAAACTGTTTTTT. This sequence encodes CASSRGAGGEKLFF.